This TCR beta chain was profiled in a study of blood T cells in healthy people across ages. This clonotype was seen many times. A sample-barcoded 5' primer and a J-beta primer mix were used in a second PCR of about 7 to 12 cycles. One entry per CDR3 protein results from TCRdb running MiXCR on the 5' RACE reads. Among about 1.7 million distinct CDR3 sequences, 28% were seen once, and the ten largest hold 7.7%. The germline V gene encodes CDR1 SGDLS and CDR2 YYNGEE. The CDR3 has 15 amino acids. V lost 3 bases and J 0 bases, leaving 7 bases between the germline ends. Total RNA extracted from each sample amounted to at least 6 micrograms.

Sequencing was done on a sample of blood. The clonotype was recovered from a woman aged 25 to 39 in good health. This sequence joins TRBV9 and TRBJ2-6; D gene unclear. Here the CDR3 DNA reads TGTGCCAGCAGCGAGGTCGGCTCTGGGGCCAACGTCCTGACTTTC. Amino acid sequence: CASSEVGSGANVLTF.